Listed below are T cell receptor beta chains from one sample, sequenced in a study of T cells after posttransplantation cyclophosphamide. Profiled with immunoSEQ multiplex PCR; TCRdb holds only in-frame clones, not every one. The sample includes a few thousand clones, none of them occurring once. This specimen was PBMCs, taken 30 days after allogeneic stem cell transplant with posttransplant cyclophosphamide. Receptor source: a female patient aged 60 to 70 who received an allogeneic stem cell transplant from an unrelated donor, was CMV-positive, and had acute GVHD only. T cells may partly derive from the graft donor. Each CDR3 is given without its conserved first and last residue.

TRBJ1-4	TRBV28	12	ASTPDSLGEKLF
-	TRBV6-1	13	ASSGRHQLSYEQY
TRBJ1-2	TRBV19	11	ASSPDRYYGYT
TRBJ2-3	TRBV28	12	ASSQTGEGDTQY
TRBJ2-2	TRBV6-2/TRBV6-3	13	ASIRLQDYTGELF
TRBJ1-1	TRBV7-2	15	ASSRTTGGGLNTEAF
TRBJ1-5	TRBV7-9	11	AISRGPNQPQH
TRBJ2-2	TRBV7-9	17	ASSSTRLTGELYTGELF
TRBJ1-2	TRBV25-1	10	ASSRTGHGYT
TRBJ2-3	TRBV18	12	ASSLDSGEDTQY
TRBJ1-1	TRBV5-6	12	ASSVTGFVTEAF
TRBJ2-7	TRBV12-3/TRBV12-4	13	ASSLRRATLGEQY
TRBJ2-1	TRBV5-6	11	ASKGERYNEQF
TRBJ1-1	TRBV5-6	11	ASSVYSNTEAF
TRBJ1-2	TRBV5-4	12	ASSLVGTGFGYT
TRBJ1-3	TRBV7-9	11	ASSRRGLDTIY
TRBJ2-5	TRBV6-1	13	ASSERVLVQETQY
TRBJ1-5	TRBV19	12	ASSFSGNNQPQH
TRBJ2-3	TRBV11-2	12	ASSIDRLGDTQY
TRBJ2-7	TRBV6-5	12	ASSYSVGGDEQY
TRBJ2-7	TRBV27	11	ASSGGRVSEQY
TRBJ2-1	TRBV5-1	14	ASSELIAGGGNEQF
TRBJ2-1	TRBV5-4	14	ASSPLGETSYNEQF
TRBJ2-4	TRBV2	16	ASKTDRGDTLAKNIQY
TRBJ1-2	TRBV12-3/TRBV12-4	12	ASSLGGLGYGYT
TRBJ1-1	TRBV6-2/TRBV6-3	9	ASRDNFEAF
TRBJ1-5	TRBV15	13	ATSRDRGRTQPQH
TRBJ2-1	TRBV27	16	ASSRTGGRSISYNEQF
TRBJ2-7	TRBV5-4	17	ASSTSPQGLLRPGIEQY
TRBJ2-1	TRBV27	13	ASSLQASGIYEQF
TRBJ1-4	TRBV13	14	ASSSWTGNGNEKLF
TRBJ2-2	TRBV13	13	ASSLGRGRAGELF
TRBJ2-7	TRBV10-3	11	AISEMTGDEQY
TRBJ2-4	TRBV2	12	ASSVGQGTNIQY
TRBJ2-2	TRBV4-3	13	ASSQDRTEGGELF
TRBJ2-1	TRBV28	14	ASSLLRGPSYNEQF
TRBJ2-1	TRBV5-1	12	ASSFVASFNEQF
TRBJ1-1	TRBV19	12	ASSILGARTEAF
TRBJ1-1	TRBV29-1	12	SVEPTGGFTEAF
TRBJ2-1	TRBV28	11	ASKADIYNEQF
TRBJ1-1	TRBV7-2	10	ASTNYGTEAF
TRBJ2-7	TRBV5-5	13	ASSNYGRGSYEQY
TRBJ2-7	TRBV6-6	9	ASTAGYEQY
TRBJ2-4	TRBV18	13	ASSLGVSAKNIQY
TRBJ2-5	TRBV5-1	12	ASSIAGTEETQY
TRBJ1-2	TRBV19	8	ASMGFGYT
TRBJ2-7	TRBV6-5	14	ASSYSWEGSSYEQY
TRBJ1-5	TRBV2	14	ASSEMSPAGNQPQH
TRBJ2-4	TRBV18	12	ASSPPGQKNIQY
TRBJ1-2	TRBV24-1	11	ATRDRDNYGYT
TRBJ1-2	TRBV19	12	ASSIDRGAYGYT